This T cell receptor (beta chain) emerged from a study of cytomegalovirus exposure and HLA in healthy donors. Study background: An earlier analysis identified more than 95 million unique TCR beta sequences in some 170 million T cells.

Germline V gives CDR1 MNHEY, CDR2 SVGAGI. V gave up 7 bases and J gave up 1 base, with 7 bases separating them. This CDR3 is built from 12 residues. This clone was detected only a few times. What it recognizes is unknown. Findings and limits, study-wide: Several V segments, TRBV6-2 and TRBV6-3 among them, could not be told apart and were dropped. It has been reported that TCR beta sequences accurately predicted the HLA-A and HLA-B alleles of most subjects.

PCR was performed using 60 Vbeta and 13 Jbeta primers. Source study methods: Among the unique TCR beta chains that a later analysis counted, about 79 million in all, roughly 11 million were shared. Clones were sequenced by immunoSEQ multiplex PCR, and TCRdb holds only the in-frame ones, with some missing. V and J calls and clone size come straight from that table; D and trimming were deduced from the DNA. The data contain some 57,000 clones, less than 70% of them singletons. Sequencing input: PBMCs. The chain joins TRBV6-5 to TRBJ1-1; a weak D match, TRBD1 (6 bases). The receptor's source is a human donor in good health. For the CDR3, the DNA is TGTGCCAGCAAGGACAGGAACACTGAAGCTTTCTTT. Amino acid sequence: CASKDRNTEAFF.